Below, 32 T cell receptor beta chains from the same sample are listed, as sequenced in a study of T-cell memory formation after mild COVID-19. TCRdb itself ran the 5' RACE reads through MiXCR, one entry per CDR3 protein. This sample carries 250,000 or so distinct CDR3 sequences, 8% to 10% of them seen once, and the ten largest clones take around a fifth. Specimen: PBMCs or a T cell subset sorted from them (not recorded which). The receptors originated from a man between 18 and 35 years old who had mild COVID-19 (a few samples of this study predate the infection). Cell type and time point are not known.

The V and J genes are TRBV6-5 and TRBJ2-7, with 11 nucleotides matching TRBD2. Germline V lookup: CDR1 MNHEY, CDR2 SVGAGI. The junction had 13 bases not matched to a gene; V was cut back by 6 bases and J by 3 bases. The CDR3 length is 17 residues. DNA of the CDR3: TGTGCCAGCAGCCCTACACAATTGACTAGCGGGGTCTACGAGCAGTACTTC. It specifies CASSPTQLTSGVYEQYF.

This clonotype has more than one count but fewer than ten. The chain combines TRBV7-2 with TRBJ2-7; 9 nucleotides match TRBD2. The CDR3 covers 15 residues. J lost 5 bases, V lost 5 bases, and 10 bases had no gene match. Germline V CDR1 and CDR2: SGHTA, FQGNSA. The CDR3 loop reads CASSPRLAGSHEQYF. CDR3 DNA sequence: TGTGCCAGCAGCCCGAGGCTAGCGGGGAGCCACGAGCAGTACTTC.

This clonotype was detected many times. V and J are TRBV6-2 or TRBV6-3 and TRBJ2-5; D is possibly TRBD2 (5 bases). Germline V lookup: CDR1 MNHEY, CDR2 SVGEGT. V was cut by 5 bases and J by 4 bases, with 11 bases left in between. This CDR3 has 13 amino acids. CDR3 DNA: TGTGCCAGCAGTGACCTTGCGGGAGAGACCCAGTACTTC. The encoded protein is CASSDLAGETQYF.

The chain links TRBV6-5 to TRBJ1-2, with D possibly being TRBD1 (5 bases). Germline assignment: CDR1 MNHEY and CDR2 SVGAGI. The CDR3 spans 15 residues. Trimming pared 0 bases from V and 4 bases from J, leaving 12 bases between. The CDR3 sequence is CASSYSGARAYGYTF. In DNA, the CDR3 is TGTGCCAGCAGTTACTCCGGGGCACGAGCCTATGGCTACACCTTC.

The J gene is TRBJ2-1, the V gene TRBV12-3 or TRBV12-4; 11 bases fit TRBD1. V lost 5 bases and J lost 8; bases outside the gene matches: 8. CDR3 length equals 15 residues. CDR3 in amino acids: CASSTSGTGGYEQFF. As DNA, the CDR3 is TGTGCCAGCAGTACGAGCGGGACAGGGGGATATGAGCAGTTCTTC.

Many counts were recorded for this clonotype. The chain couples TRBV7-2 to TRBJ2-7; 10 positions agree with TRBD2. Germline loops: CDR1 SGHTA, CDR2 FQGNSA. The CDR3 length is 14 residues. V shed 5 bases, J shed 3 bases, and the junction held 4 bases outside the gene matches. CDR3 nucleotides: TGTGCCAGCAGCCTTGCTAGCGGGGGCTACGAGCAGTACTTC. Its translation: CASSLASGGYEQYF. The complete variable domain, with remaining parts taken from reference TRBV7-2 and TRBJ2-7, reads GAGVSQSPSNKVTEKGKDVELRCDPISGHTALYWYRQSLGQGLEFLIYFQGNSAPDKSGLPSDRFSAERTGGSVSTLTIQRTQQEDSAVYLCASSLASGGYEQYFGPGTRLTVT.

This chain joins TRBV7-2 and TRBJ2-1; D remains ambiguous. From germline, CDR1 is SGHTA and CDR2 FQGNSA. There are 15 residues in the CDR3. V shed 4 bases and J shed 0 bases, with 10 bases lying between them. As DNA, the CDR3 is TGTGCCAGCAGCTCCGACTGGAGCTCCTACAATGAGCAGTTCTTC. Protein: CASSSDWSSYNEQFF.

This clonotype was seen many times. The J gene is TRBJ2-3, the V gene TRBV28, with a tentative D call TRBD2 (6 bases). The CDR3 covers 17 residues. V was trimmed by 1 base and J by 2 bases, leaving 16 bases between them. Germline V gene data show CDR1 as MDHEN and CDR2 as SYDVKM. CDR3 DNA sequence: TGTGCCAGCAGTTTATTAGCAGCGGGTCAGGCCACAGATACGCAGTATTTT. The encoded protein is CASSLLAAGQATDTQYF.

A few counts support this clonotype. This rearrangement joins TRBV2 to TRBJ2-7; D remains unclear. Per the germline V gene, CDR1 is SNHLY and CDR2 is FYNNEI. V lost 3 bases to trimming and J lost 1 base, with 4 bases between them. This CDR3 is 12 amino acids long. The DNA of the CDR3 is TGTGCCAGCAGTGACAGGTCCTACGAGCAGTACTTC. Protein sequence: CASSDRSYEQYF. The whole variable domain, filled in from reference TRBV2 and TRBJ2-7, reads EPEVTQTPSHQVTQMGQEVILRCVPISNHLYFYWYRQILGQKVEFLVSFYNNEISEKSEIFDDQFSVERPDGSNFTLKIRSTKLEDSAMYFCASSDRSYEQYFGPGTRLTVT.

CDR3 sequence reads: CASSTSGRPTDTQYF. DNA for the CDR3: TGTGCCAGCAGCACTAGCGGGCGACCCACAGATACGCAGTATTTT. The chain links TRBV9 to TRBJ2-3; TRBD2 matches at 9 bases. With V trimmed by 4 bases and J by 2 bases, 5 bases remained unmatched. The CDR3 loop spans 15 amino acids. Germline-derived CDR1 and CDR2 are SGDLS and YYNGEE. Together with reference TRBV9 and TRBJ2-3, the CDR3 gives the full variable domain: DSGVTQTPKHLITATGQRVTLRCSPRSGDLSVYWYQQSLDQGLQFLIQYYNGEERAKGNILERFSAQQFPDLHSELNLSSLELGDSALYFCASSTSGRPTDTQYFGPGTRLTVL.

The table lists this clonotype with many counts. This sequence joins TRBV10-2 and TRBJ1-4; D unclear. The CDR3 sequence is 13 residues long. V lost 3 bases and J lost 10, with 12 bases in between. Germline V gives CDR1 WSHSY, CDR2 SAAADI. This CDR3 is CASSDSRSGKLFF. CDR3 in DNA: TGCGCCAGCAGTGACTCACGATCGGGAAAACTGTTTTTT.

This clonotype was detected only a few times. The rearrangement uses TRBV10-3 and TRBJ2-1; 8 positions agree with TRBD1. Germline-derived CDR1 and CDR2 are ENHRY and SYGVKD. CDR3 length equals 13 residues. With 9 bases clipped from V and 5 bases from J, the junction kept 6 bases outside the gene matches. The CDR3 DNA reads as TGTGCCATACCAGACAGGGGAAACAATGAGCAGTTCTTC. This translates into CAIPDRGNNEQFF.

V gene TRBV12-3 or TRBV12-4 combines with J gene TRBJ2-1, with TRBD2 identical over 14 bases. CDR3 size: 21 residues. Trimming cost V 4 bases and J 0 bases; bases outside gene matches: 14. In DNA form, the CDR3 reads TGTGCCAGCAGTTCCCCCCGCGGACTAGCGGGGGGCCCGAGCTCCTACAATGAGCAGTTCTTC. Amino acids: CASSSPRGLAGGPSSYNEQFF.

This chain joins TRBV5-1 and TRBJ1-1; the D is unclear. CDR3 length equals 14 residues. Germline CDR1 reads SGHRS; CDR2 reads YFSETQ. With 1 base removed from V and 0 bases from J, the gap between germline ends came to 7 bases. CDR3: CASSLREMNTEAFF. The CDR3 DNA sequence: TGCGCCAGCAGCTTGCGGGAAATGAACACTGAAGCTTTCTTT.

The genes are TRBV6-6 and TRBJ1-4; perhaps TRBD1 as D (6 bases). V lost 8 bases to trimming and J lost 8 bases, with 12 bases between them. CDR3 size: 12 residues. CDR1 and CDR2 (germline): MNHNY, SVGAGI (reference sequence). The CDR3 reads CASSSGAEKLFF. CDR3 sequence (DNA): TGTGCCAGCTCTTCGGGGGCCGAAAAACTGTTTTTT.

This chain's CDR3 is CASSFGGESTEAFF. For the CDR3, the DNA is TGTGCCAGCAGTTTTGGGGGCGAGTCGACTGAAGCTTTCTTT. The chain uses TRBV2 and TRBJ1-1, with D possibly matching TRBD1 (6 bases). The V and J ends lost 5 bases and 5 bases respectively, with 15 bases between them. There are 14 residues in the CDR3. The germline V gene has CDR1 SNHLY and CDR2 FYNNEI.

This clonotype showed up just a few times. The chain couples TRBV11-1 to TRBJ1-5, with D uncertain. CDR3 length: 15 amino acids. Trimming pared 0 bases from V and 3 bases from J, leaving 9 bases between. Germline-derived CDR1 and CDR2 are SGHAT and FQDESV (reference sequence). The CDR3 spells CASSLADGPNQPQHF. The CDR3 bases are TGTGCCAGCAGCTTAGCAGACGGCCCCAATCAGCCCCAGCATTTT. Variable domain in full (rest from reference TRBV11-1 and TRBJ1-5): EAEVAQSPRYKITEKSQAVAFWCDPISGHATLYWYRQILGQGPELLVQFQDESVVDDSQLPKDRFSAERLKGVDSTLKIQPAELGDSAMYLCASSLADGPNQPQHFGDGTRLSIL.

A few counts support this clonotype. The rearrangement joins TRBV12-3 or TRBV12-4 to TRBJ1-6, with no clear D. The CDR3 covers 15 residues. V lost 3 bases to trimming and J lost 7 bases, with 13 bases between them. Here the CDR3 reads CASSFLGRLNSPLHF. The DNA for the CDR3 is TGTGCCAGCAGTTTTCTTGGACGGTTGAATTCACCCCTCCACTTT.

This clonotype was seen many times. DNA for the CDR3: TGTGCCAGCAGCCAAGCGGGACTAGCCCCCACAGATACGCAGTATTTT. Translation: CASSQAGLAPTDTQYF. The chain carries TRBV4-2 and TRBJ2-3, with 9 nucleotides matching TRBD2. Germline CDR1 reads LGHNA; CDR2 reads YNFKEQ. CDR3 size: 16 residues. V trimming: 1 base; J trimming: 2 bases; junction bases outside the gene matches: 4.

This clonotype was counted a few times. This chain connects TRBV3-1 to TRBJ2-2; the D call may be TRBD1 or TRBD2 (5 bases each). The V gene lost 1 base and the J gene lost 6 bases, with 24 bases spanning the gap. Per the germline V gene, CDR1 is LGHDT and CDR2 is YNNKEL (reference sequence). The CDR3 is 19 amino acids. CDR3 DNA sequence: TGTGCCAGCAGCCAAGTTCTAGGAAGAGGGACCTCGAGGGCCGGGGAGCTGTTTTTT. Translating it yields CASSQVLGRGTSRAGELFF.

V and J are TRBV29-1 and TRBJ2-6; 8 positions agree with TRBD1. V shed 5 bases, J shed 0 bases, and the junction held 3 bases outside the gene matches. The CDR3 consists of 15 residues. CDR1 and CDR2 from the germline V gene are SQVTM and ANQGSEA. CDR3 protein: CSVKQGGSGANVLTF. CDR3 coding DNA: TGCAGCGTTAAACAGGGGGGCTCTGGGGCCAACGTCCTGACTTTC.

About this clonotype itself: The final CDR3 position lacks the conserved phenylalanine or tryptophan, pointing to a likely read error. CDR3 sequence reads: CASSVGVYNEQFL. DNA of the CDR3: TGTGCCAGCAGTGTCGGGGTCTACAATGAGCAGTTCTTA. The rearrangement uses TRBV6-2 or TRBV6-3 and TRBJ2-1; D may be TRBD2 (5 bases). The CDR3 runs 13 residues. V was shortened by 5 bases and J by 3 bases, with 8 bases between the two germline ends. Germline V lookup: CDR1 MNHEY, CDR2 SVGEGT.

The V call is TRBV7-9, the J call TRBJ2-2; possibly TRBD2 for D (6 bases). The V gene's germline CDR1 is SEHNR and CDR2 FQNEAQ (reference sequence). The V and J ends lost 6 bases and 0 bases respectively, with 23 bases between them. This CDR3 comprises 19 residues. CDR3 nucleotide sequence: TGTGCCAGCAGTTCCCGGGACTCGGAAAAATCCCCGAACACCGGGGAGCTGTTTTTT. Translating it yields CASSSRDSEKSPNTGELFF.

The chain links TRBV7-2 to TRBJ2-5, with unresolved D. The V gene's germline CDR1 is SGHTA and CDR2 FQGNSA. Trimming left V 5 bases short and J 0 bases short, with 7 bases between. This CDR3 has 13 residues. The CDR3 region is CASSTSYQETQYF. The CDR3 DNA reads TGTGCCAGCAGCACGAGTTACCAAGAGACCCAGTACTTC.

This clonotype was seen a few times. The chain uses TRBV7-6 and TRBJ2-3; 9 positions agree with TRBD2. V lost 1 base and J lost 3; bases outside the gene matches: 11. This CDR3 region has 18 residues. The V gene's germline CDR1 is SGHVS and CDR2 FNYEAQ. CDR3 loop: CASSLEVGLAGRTDTQYF. CDR3 DNA sequence: TGTGCCAGCAGCTTAGAGGTCGGGCTAGCGGGGAGGACAGATACGCAGTATTTT.

There are a few counts of this clonotype. This sequence joins TRBV12-5 and TRBJ2-4; D tentatively reads TRBD1 or TRBD2 (5 bases each). Per germline, CDR1 LGHNT and CDR2 FRNRAP. This CDR3 is built from 13 residues. Trimming stripped 7 bases from V and 0 bases from J, with 7 bases between. The CDR3 protein is CASAGLAKNIQYF. The CDR3, as DNA: TGTGCTAGTGCGGGGCTAGCCAAAAACATTCAGTACTTC.

This chain joins TRBV5-1 and TRBJ2-7; 7 bases are shared with TRBD1. Germline assignment: CDR1 SGHRS and CDR2 YFSETQ. V shed 7 bases and J 2 bases; nucleotides not matched to a gene: 9. The CDR3 length is 14 residues. CDR3 amino acids: CASHRQGSTYEQYF. The CDR3 bases are TGCGCCAGCCACCGACAGGGATCGACCTACGAGCAGTACTTC.

A few counts support this clonotype. CDR3 DNA sequence: TGTGCCAGCAGCTTAACGTTCTTCCACGAGCAGTACGTC. Its protein is CASSLTFFHEQYV. The chain has TRBV7-3 and TRBJ2-7; D is undetermined. The V end lost 0 bases, the J end lost 5 bases, and 8 bases lay between the germline ends. The CDR3 is 13 amino acids. Germline V lookup: CDR1 SGHTA, CDR2 FQGTGA.

The rearrangement joins TRBV18 to TRBJ1-5; D is unclear. Germline assignment: CDR1 KGHSH and CDR2 LQKENI. V shed 3 bases and J shed 4 bases, with 10 bases lying between them. This CDR3 has 14 amino acids. The CDR3 coding sequence is TGTGCCAGCTCACCTACGGCTTCTAATCAGCCCCAGCATTTT. It translates to CASSPTASNQPQHF.

In this sample, this clonotype turned up many times. The rearrangement links TRBV2 to TRBJ1-2; D may be TRBD1 (6 bases). This CDR3 is 14 amino acids long. Looked up from germline, CDR1 is SNHLY and CDR2 is FYNNEI. Trimming shortened V by 4 bases and J by 4 bases, and 13 bases separated the two germline ends. The CDR3 nucleotides read TGTGCCAGCAGTGTCGTGGGGGGGGCCTATGGCTACACCTTC. This sequence encodes CASSVVGGAYGYTF.

There are a few counts of this clonotype. This chain joins TRBV7-2 and TRBJ2-1, with 14 positions matching TRBD2. V lost 4 bases to trimming and J lost 12 bases; unmatched junction nucleotides: 8. The CDR3 spans 15 residues. Per germline, CDR1 SGHTA and CDR2 FQGNSA. Written as DNA, the CDR3 is TGTGCCAGCAGCTCAGGACTAGCGGGGGGCCCACCGCAGTTCTTC. Translation gives CASSSGLAGGPPQFF.

The rearrangement links TRBV20-1 to TRBJ1-1; weak D call: TRBD1 (5 bases). From germline, CDR1 is DFQATT and CDR2 SNEGSKA (reference sequence). The V gene lost 1 base and the J gene lost 10 bases, with 10 bases spanning the gap. The CDR3 runs to 11 residues. In DNA, the CDR3 is TGCAGTGCTAGAGGGGGCCCAGGAGCTTTCTTT. Translation gives CSARGGPGAFF.